A single sample is the source of the 11 T cell receptor beta chains below, sequenced in a study of control samples from healthy donors and cancer patients. Profiling relied on immunoSEQ multiplex PCR, and the TCRdb table lists in-frame clones only, not all of them. The sample has some 130,000 clones, 75% to 95% seen once. Material for sequencing was blood. The origin of the receptors is a man younger than 35 in good health.

The V gene is TRBV2, the J gene TRBJ2-1; D is undetermined. Trimming took 6 bases from V and 7 from J, leaving 22 bases between them. Germline V gene sequence: CDR1 SNHLY, CDR2 FYNNEI. This CDR3 has 16 amino acids. The DNA of the CDR3 is TGTGCCAGCAGGAAGAGTTGGAGAGACCCCAAAAATGAGCAGTTCTTC. It specifies CASRKSWRDPKNEQFF.

This clone was seen a handful of times. The genes are TRBV12-3 or TRBV12-4 and TRBJ1-2; D unclear. Trimming stripped 6 bases from V and 8 bases from J, with 16 bases between. This CDR3 is 13 amino acids long. Here the CDR3 reads CASRRAFSEGYTF. DNA of the CDR3: TGTGCCAGCAGAAGGGCGTTTTCGGAGGGCTACACCTTC.

This chain uses TRBV9 with TRBJ1-6; D is unresolved. The CDR3 sequence is 15 residues long. Trimming took off 4 bases at V and 7 bases at J, with 15 bases between the two ends. Germline V gives CDR1 SGDLS, CDR2 YYNGEE. The CDR3 loop reads CASSYSFGSNSPLHF. CDR3 in DNA: TGTGCCAGCAGCTATTCCTTTGGCTCAAATTCACCCCTCCACTTT. The whole variable domain, filled in from reference TRBV9 and TRBJ1-6, reads DSGVTQTPKHLITATGQRVTLRCSPRSGDLSVYWYQQSLDQGLQFLIQYYNGEERAKGNILERFSAQQFPDLHSELNLSSLELGDSALYFCASSYSFGSNSPLHFGNGTRLTVT.

V gene TRBV15 combines with J gene TRBJ1-5; 8 bases align to TRBD1. This CDR3 region has 14 residues. Germline V gene data show CDR1 as LNHNV and CDR2 as YYDKDF (reference sequence). The J segment lost 7 bases and the V segment lost 5 bases, leaving 7 bases of the junction unmatched. The CDR3 DNA sequence: TGTGCCACCAGCGGGGACCGACAGGGGCAGCCCCAGCATTTT. Its protein is CATSGDRQGQPQHF. The full variable domain, in which reference TRBV15 and TRBJ1-5 provide the parts outside the CDR3, is DAMVIQNPRYQVTQFGKPVTLSCSQTLNHNVMYWYQQKSSQAPKLLFHYYDKDFNNEADTPDNFQSRRPNTSFCFLDIRSPGLGDTAMYLCATSGDRQGQPQHFGDGTRLSIL.

This chain uses TRBV7-3 with TRBJ2-1; 10 bases line up with TRBD2. The V and J ends lost 5 bases and 9 bases, in that order; junction bases with no gene match: 13. Germline-derived CDR1 and CDR2 are SGHTA and FQGTGA. The CDR3 is 16 residues long. CDR3: CASSDPSSGRSSEQFF. The CDR3 region has the DNA TGTGCCAGCAGCGATCCATCTAGCGGGAGAAGTTCTGAGCAGTTCTTC.

The chain links TRBV25-1 to TRBJ1-4; D is ambiguous. The V and J ends lost 5 bases and 5 bases respectively, with 15 bases between them. This CDR3 has 15 residues. Germline V lookup: CDR1 MGHDK, CDR2 SYGVNS. The CDR3 sequence: CASSFGPPGNEKLFF. CDR3 bases: TGTGCCAGCAGTTTCGGGCCCCCAGGAAATGAAAAACTGTTTTTT. Filled out from reference TRBV25-1 and TRBJ1-4, the complete variable domain reads EADIYQTPRYLVIGTGKKITLECSQTMGHDKMYWYQQDPGMELHLIHYSYGVNSTEKGDLSSESTVSRIRTEHFPLTLESARPSHTSQYLCASSFGPPGNEKLFFGSGTQLSVL.

This chain links TRBV11-3 with TRBJ2-5, with TRBD1 matching over 8 bases. Germline V gives CDR1 SGHNT, CDR2 YENEEA. The J segment lost 2 bases and the V segment lost 5 bases, leaving 7 bases of the junction unmatched. This CDR3 region has 15 residues. The CDR3 DNA sequence: TGTGCCAGCAGCCGACGGACAGGGACACAAGAGACCCAGTACTTC. Translating gives CASSRRTGTQETQYF.

V is TRBV12-3 or TRBV12-4 and J is TRBJ2-7; D is unclear. The CDR3 covers 13 residues. Trimming took off 2 bases at V and 3 bases at J, with 8 bases between the two ends. The CDR3 nucleotides are TGTGCCAGCAGTTTAAAAGGGATCTACGAGCAGTACTTC. Translated, it gives CASSLKGIYEQYF.

The chain joins TRBV29-1 to TRBJ1-1; possibly TRBD1 for D (6 bases). V was pared by 7 bases and J by 0 bases, with 18 bases between. This CDR3 comprises 15 residues. CDR1 is SQVTM, CDR2 ANQGSEA, per germline. The DNA for the CDR3 is TGCAGCGGCCGGACAGACCAACCCTTGAACACTGAAGCTTTCTTT. This sequence encodes CSGRTDQPLNTEAFF.

This chain joins TRBV19 and TRBJ2-7; 8 bases align to TRBD1. CDR3 length equals 16 residues. Trimming took 5 bases from V and 4 from J; bases not matched to a gene: 13. Per the germline V gene, CDR1 is LNHDA and CDR2 is SQIVND (reference sequence). The CDR3 DNA follows: TGTGCCAGTAGTCCCTTCAGTCAGGGGGCTTCGTACGAGCAGTACTTC. Residues: CASSPFSQGASYEQYF.

V gene TRBV4-3 combines with J gene TRBJ2-1, with 11 bases aligning to TRBD2. The CDR3 consists of 16 residues. The V gene's germline CDR1 is LGHNA and CDR2 YSLEER. Losses at the gene ends were 4 bases for V and 3 bases for J; bases not matched to a gene: 5. The DNA for the CDR3 is TGCGCCAGCAGCCCCCAACTAGCGGGAGACTACAATGAGCAGTTCTTC. Translation gives CASSPQLAGDYNEQFF.